Listed below are T cell receptor beta chains from one sample, sequenced in a study of siplizumab effects on memory and regulatory T cells. Sequencing was performed with immunoSEQ multiplex PCR; in TCRdb, only in-frame clones are kept and a portion is missing. The table shows 100,000 or so clones, with 94% occurring only once. Sequencing used Tregs sorted from blood. These receptors were obtained from a human donor in good health. Each CDR3 is given with its conserved first and last residue. A D gene is named only where the DNA matches it firmly. Clone size is given for some rows only: seen once, a few or many times, or a class if the clone is expanded.

>.|TRBJ2-1|TRBV6-1|TRBD2
TGTGCCAGCAGTGTTGGCAGGCGAACTAGCGGGAGGAGGAATGAGCAGTTCTTC
CASSVGRRTSGRRNEQFF
>.|TRBJ2-1|TRBV4-2|TRBD2
TGTGCCAGCAGCCAAAGGGGGGCCCTAGCGGGAGACTACAATGAGCAGTTCTTC
CASSQRGALAGDYNEQFF
>.|TRBJ2-7|TRBV28|.
TGTGCCAGCCACCCCGGGGGTTCCTACGAGCAGTACTTC
CASHPGGSYEQYF
>.|TRBJ2-7|TRBV18|.
TGTGCCAGCTCACGGACGGGTAGCTCCTACGAGCAGTACTTC
CASSRTGSSYEQYF
>.|TRBJ2-7|TRBV7-8|TRBD1
TGTGCCAGCAGCCGGTGGACAGGGTGGGGCGAGCAGTACTTC
CASSRWTGWGEQYF
>.|TRBJ2-1|TRBV5-1|TRBD1
TGCGCCAGCAGCTTGGACAGGGGGCTCGGTGAGCAGTTCTTC
CASSLDRGLGEQFF
>.|TRBJ1-3|TRBV10-1|.
TGCGCCAGCCGGGACTCTGGAAACACCATATATTTT
CASRDSGNTIYF
>.|TRBJ2-3|TRBV7-2|TRBD2
TGTGCCAGCAGCCCCGGGACTAGGGGGACGCAGTATTTT
CASSPGTRGTQYF
>.|TRBJ2-1|TRBV18|.
TGTGCCAGCTCACCACCGAGCGGATCGGGTTACAATGAGCAGTTCTTC
CASSPPSGSGYNEQFF
>.|TRBJ2-5|TRBV30|.
TGTGCCTGGAGTGTACTCGGCCCAGGGGAAGGGACCCAGTACTTC
CAWSVLGPGEGTQYF
>few|TRBJ2-7|TRBV6-6|.
TGTGCCAGCAGCAGACTGTACGAGCAGTACTTC
CASSRLYEQYF
>once|TRBJ1-1|TRBV19|.
TGTGCCAGTAGTTTGGGAAGAGACAGCCGGATTAACACTGAAGCTTTCTTT
CASSLGRDSRINTEAFF
>.|TRBJ2-1|TRBV25-1|.
TGTGCCAGCAGTGAACCAGGACTCGATGAGCAGTTCTTC
CASSEPGLDEQFF
>.|TRBJ2-5|TRBV6-5|TRBD1
TGTGCCAGCAGTCTAACAGGGGTCCGGGAGACCCAGTACTTC
CASSLTGVRETQYF
>.|TRBJ1-1|TRBV6-1|TRBD1
TGTGCCAGCATCAGACAGGGGGCGTGGAACACTGAAGCTTTCTTT
CASIRQGAWNTEAFF
>.|TRBJ2-3|TRBV7-8|TRBD2
TGTGCCAGCAGCTTAGCGCGCTGGGAGCGGGAGGGATCTAGCACAGATACGCAGTATTTT
CASSLARWEREGSSTDTQYF
>.|TRBJ2-5|TRBV6-5|.
TGTGCCAGCCGTGGTATGGACCAAGAGACCCAGTACTTC
CASRGMDQETQYF
>.|TRBJ2-3|TRBV9|.
TGTGCCAGCAGCCCCACCCCTAGCACAGATACGCAGTATTTT
CASSPTPSTDTQYF
>.|TRBJ2-2|TRBV5-1|TRBD1
TGCGCCAGCAGCGTGGACAGGTTGTGGACCGGGGAGCTGTTTTTT
CASSVDRLWTGELFF
>.|TRBJ2-3|TRBV11-2|.
TGTGCCAGCAGCCGCACAGATACGCAGTATTTT
CASSRTDTQYF
>.|TRBJ1-3|TRBV11-2|.
TGTGCCAGCAGCAAGGGTGGCCGCTCTGGAAACACCATATATTTT
CASSKGGRSGNTIYF
>.|TRBJ2-3|TRBV5-1|TRBD2
TGCGCCAGCAGCTCCTGGACTAGCGCCTTCACAGATACGCAGTATTTT
CASSSWTSAFTDTQYF
>.|TRBJ1-2|TRBV5-1|TRBD1
TGCGCCAGCAGCTTGGCTGGACAGGGGAGAGGCAACTATGGCTACACCTTC
CASSLAGQGRGNYGYTF
>.|TRBJ2-5|TRBV7-9|.
TGTGCCAGCAGCTTAAGAAGGTGGCAAGAGACCCAGTACTTC
CASSLRRWQETQYF
>.|TRBJ2-3|TRBV7-2|TRBD1
TGTGCCAGCAGCTTGGGACAGGCCTCGCAGTATTTT
CASSLGQASQYF
>.|TRBJ2-1|TRBV5-1|TRBD2
TGCGCCAGCAGCTTAGGCGGGAGTCTCTACAATGAGCAGTTCTTC
CASSLGGSLYNEQFF
>.|TRBJ2-2|TRBV10-1|TRBD1
TGCGCCAGCAGGGGACAGGGAGTGGCCGGGGAGCTGTTTTTT
CASRGQGVAGELFF